The present T cell receptor (beta chain) was sequenced within a study of T cells expressing NK-cell markers. CDR1 SEHNR and CDR2 FQNEAQ come from the germline V gene (reference sequence). This CDR3 has 15 amino acids. Using the 5' RACE reads, TCRdb records one entry per CDR3 protein without DNA. This sample's table has 450,000 to 600,000 distinct CDR3 sequences. This TCR came from a man aged 18 to 30 in good health. J is TRBJ2-1 and V is TRBV7-9; no DNA is available, so the TRBD1 call from TCRdb remains unchecked. The sequencing sample was made of blood T cells: a sorted CD56 or NKG2C T cell subset, CD4+ or CD8+ T cells, or bulk PBMC T cells (not recorded which). This chain's CDR3 is CASSVGQGSNNEQFF.